This T cell receptor (beta chain) was obtained from a study of spatial heterogeneity in lung cancer. Findings of the study overall: Alpha and beta chain coverage of tumor T cells was estimated at about 7.6% and 13%, respectively. One measure, the expanded intratumoral alpha and beta TCR count, tracked tumor mutation counts.

Time point of the sample: sample taken at primary tumor resection. More than 70 TRACERx patients with early, untreated non-small cell lung cancer donated samples. Sequencing covered unsorted whole RNA taken from tumor, nontumor lung or frozen PBMC. Germline V CDR1 and CDR2: DFQATT, SNEGSKA (reference sequence). This CDR3 spans 14 amino acids. Trimming took 6 bases from V and 0 from J, leaving 14 bases between them. Unique molecular identifiers, one per molecule, were present on every TCR cDNA molecule. TCRdb used MiXCR to reprocess the 5' RACE reads, holding one entry per CDR3 protein. There are around 13,000 distinct CDR3 sequences in the sample; around 5% occur only once, and about 34% lies in the top ten. This clonotype was seen at least ten times. Its cognate antigen is unknown.

V gene TRBV20-1 combines with J gene TRBJ1-2; no definite D call. This receptor was taken from a male donor with early-stage non-small cell lung cancer. The material was lung tumor tissue, obtained at surgery. The CDR3 DNA is TGCAGTGCCCTTGGACTCAATGCTAACTATGGCTACACCTTC. Its translation is CSALGLNANYGYTF.